These T cell receptor beta chains were read from a single sample in a study of blood T cell repertoires in COVID-19. Assay used: immunoSEQ multiplex PCR; TCRdb lists only in-frame clones, some missing. The table has under 200,000 clones, roughly 91% seen once. The sequenced sample was peripheral blood. These TCRs come from a man aged 40-49 years with active or convalescent COVID-19. Both conserved end residues are part of each CDR3. A D gene is named only where the DNA matches it firmly. Some rows mark clone size as missing; the rest say once, few, many or name a class of expanded clone.

j_call cdr3_length clone_size d_call v_call cdr3_aa cdr3_nt
TRBJ2-5 15 . . TRBV6-5 CASTFVDSSQETQYF TGTGCCAGCACATTCGTAGACAGCAGCCAAGAGACCCAGTACTTC
TRBJ2-2 18 . TRBD1 TRBV2 CASSERLAGTGNTGELFF TGTGCCAGCAGTGAAAGGTTGGCCGGGACAGGCAACACCGGGGAGCTGTTTTTT
TRBJ2-1 16 . TRBD2 TRBV19 CASSMGSGGVGNEQFF TGTGCCAGTAGTATGGGGAGCGGGGGGGTTGGCAATGAGCAGTTCTTC
TRBJ2-5 13 . TRBD1 TRBV5-6 CASNPTGSETQYF TGTGCCAGCAACCCGACAGGGAGCGAGACCCAGTACTTC
TRBJ1-2 13 . . TRBV10-2 CASSAAANYGYTF TGCGCCAGCTCAGCCGCGGCTAACTATGGCTACACCTTC
TRBJ1-5 15 . TRBD1 TRBV5-8 CASSLGTGVGQPQHF TGTGCCAGCAGCTTAGGAACAGGGGTCGGGCAGCCCCAGCATTTT
TRBJ2-2 14 few . TRBV2 CASSEAPAQGELFF TGTGCCAGCAGTGAAGCCCCGGCACAGGGAGAGCTGTTTTTT
TRBJ2-7 13 . . TRBV14 CASSQVRGYEQYF TGTGCCAGCAGCCAAGTACGAGGGTACGAGCAGTACTTC
TRBJ1-4 16 . TRBD1 TRBV15 CATSGEPGTGGEKLFF TGTGCCACCAGCGGCGAACCCGGGACAGGGGGTGAAAAACTGTTTTTT
TRBJ1-4 14 once TRBD1 TRBV5-6 CASSPQGASEKLFF TGTGCCAGCAGCCCTCAGGGGGCATCAGAAAAACTGTTTTTT
TRBJ2-7 16 many . TRBV6-2/TRBV6-3 CASSYSIQRGGIEQYF TGTGCCAGCAGTTACTCGATACAGCGAGGAGGGATCGAGCAGTACTTC
TRBJ1-1 14 . . TRBV5-1 CASSLAVLNTEAFF TGCGCCAGCAGCTTGGCCGTTTTGAACACTGAAGCTTTCTTT
TRBJ2-2 14 . . TRBV9 CASRRDSLAGELFF TGTGCCAGCAGACGGGACTCCCTGGCCGGGGAGCTGTTTTTT
TRBJ1-5 20 . . TRBV6-6 CASSDTLFLQVEASNQPQHF TGTGCCAGCAGCGATACCCTGTTCCTGCAGGTGGAGGCTAGCAATCAGCCCCAGCATTTT
TRBJ2-1 15 . TRBD1 TRBV5-1 CASSATGESYNEQFF TGCGCCAGCAGCGCCACAGGGGAGTCCTACAATGAGCAGTTCTTC
TRBJ2-5 15 . . TRBV28 CASSPAGTTPKTQYF TGTGCCAGCAGTCCCGCGGGAACGACTCCGAAGACCCAGTACTTC
TRBJ1-1 14 once . TRBV2 CASTRRGIDTEAFF TGTGCCAGCACCCGTAGGGGGATTGACACTGAAGCTTTCTTT
TRBJ2-6 18 . . TRBV7-8 CASSQKKNRAPGANVLTF TGTGCCAGCAGCCAAAAGAAAAACAGGGCTCCTGGGGCCAACGTCCTGACTTTC
TRBJ1-1 14 . TRBD1 TRBV11-2 CASSLDRGRTEAFF TGTGCCAGCAGCCTGGACAGGGGGAGGACTGAAGCTTTCTTT
TRBJ1-1 16 . . TRBV5-1 CASSLAFPGSNTEAFF TGCGCCAGCAGCTTGGCCTTTCCGGGGTCGAACACTGAAGCTTTCTTT
TRBJ2-2 15 . TRBD1 TRBV25-1 CASSDHWTGAGELFF TGTGCCAGCAGTGACCATTGGACAGGGGCCGGGGAGCTGTTTTTT
TRBJ1-6 15 few TRBD1 TRBV28 CASSGGQGLDSPLHF TGTGCCAGCAGTGGGGGACAGGGCTTGGACTCACCCCTCCACTTT